This T cell receptor beta chain was documented in a study of Ad26.COV2.S vaccination and SARS-CoV-2 variants. In the study overall: Among those in the COV1001 Ad26.COV2.S trial arm was the donor.

Regarding treatment: roughly 18 received Ad26.COV2.S at low or high dose, single or two shots; 5 received placebo; per-sample allocation not given. At day 63 after the first vaccine or placebo injection, samples were drawn. Repertoires were generated with immunoSEQ multiplex PCR, while TCRdb's copy carries only in-frame clones and drops some. The top ten clones hold about 8% of a sample with about 380,000 clones, 80% to 90% of them seen once. Germline V lookup: CDR1 SGDLS, CDR2 YYNGEE. The CDR3 loop spans 18 amino acids. Trimming stripped 1 base from V and 0 bases from J, with 14 bases between. The chain employs TRBV9 and TRBJ1-6; D gene uncertain. This sequence originates from a person between 18 and 65 years old who received the Ad26.COV2.S COVID-19 vaccine or a placebo. The sample consisted of peripheral blood, taken in a trial of Ad26.COV2.S vaccine versus placebo. CDR3 region: CASSVKAGQSSYNSPLHF. The CDR3 region has the DNA TGTGCCAGCAGCGTAAAGGCAGGTCAAAGCTCCTATAATTCACCCCTCCACTTT.